This T cell receptor (beta chain) was retrieved from a study of preoperative IRX-2 immunotherapy in early breast cancer. In this sample, this clone turned up once. The protocol was immunoSEQ multiplex PCR, while the TCRdb copy is restricted to in-frame clones and leaves out a portion. The sample has 20,000 to 30,000 clones, 80% to 90% seen once. Trimming removed 0 bases at V and 7 bases at J, with 16 bases between. Germline V gene data show CDR1 as SGHRS and CDR2 as YFSETQ. The CDR3 loop spans 15 amino acids. Treatment given: preoperative locoregional IRX-2 cytokine immunotherapy. Patients received preoperative, locoregional IRX-2 cytokine immunotherapy in a phase Ib study.

V and J are TRBV5-1 and TRBJ1-1; tentative D call: TRBD1 (5 bases). Sequencing used lymph node tissue, obtained after IRX-2 immunotherapy. The clonotype was recovered from a human donor with breast cancer. DNA for the CDR3: TGCGCCAGCAGCTTGGCTTCCAGGACGGGGGTTGAAGCTTTCTTT. As protein: CASSLASRTGVEAFF.